Here is one TCR beta chain with its context. What it binds is not known. Germline assignment: CDR1 SGHTA and CDR2 FQGNSA. Deletions cut 0 bases from V and 6 bases from J, with 3 bases between. CDR3 length: 12 amino acids. The sample originates from a study of T cell responses to AZD1222 COVID-19 vaccine. The data were produced by immunoSEQ multiplex PCR, yet TCRdb's version contains in-frame clones alone and is incomplete. The top ten hold 0.55% of the sample, which has around 270,000 clones, 94% seen once. Pooling covered second doses at about 4 or about 12 weeks. Points from the study as a whole: Once two AZD1222 doses were given, Spike-specific TCR breadth and depth went up. At 160-218 and 743-854, vaccine-associated CD4 TCRs were dominant, and they spanned spike.

This sample comprised peripheral blood, obtained 28 days after the second AZD1222 dose. The TCR was taken from an adult who received the AZD1222 COVID-19 vaccine. This chain joins TRBV7-2 and TRBJ2-4; D is ambiguous. The CDR3 reads CASSLAGNIQYF. The CDR3 bases are TGTGCCAGCAGCTTAGCTGGAAACATTCAGTACTTC.